This T cell receptor (beta chain) is drawn from a study of blood T cell repertoires in COVID-19. The overall study: Sites in the United States, Italy and Spain provided acute and convalescent COVID-19 samples. PBMCs, B-cell-depleted T cells, or T cells provided the cDNA or gDNA that made up the material.

This clone was counted a single time. Per the original methods: Scientists estimated how many nucleated cells there were by amplifying reference gene primers. Profiled with immunoSEQ multiplex PCR; TCRdb holds only in-frame clones, not every one. D and trimming come from the DNA, and the V and J calls and clone size come from that table. The sample holds 200,000 or so clones, over 75% seen once. The receptor was derived from an older man with acute or convalescent COVID-19. The sequencing input was peripheral blood.

In nucleotides, the CDR3 is TGTGCCACCAGCAGAGAGAGGCAGGGTGAAAAACTGTTTTTT. It specifies CATSRERQGEKLFF. This rearrangement joins TRBV15 to TRBJ1-4; a weak D match, TRBD1 (5 bases). Germline V lookup: CDR1 LNHNV, CDR2 YYDKDF (reference sequence). The CDR3 has 14 residues. The V gene lost 0 bases and the J gene lost 7 bases, with 9 bases spanning the gap.